A selection of T cell receptor beta chains follows, all from one sample in a study of blood T cells in healthy people across ages. A single record per CDR3 protein comes from TCRdb applying MiXCR to the 5' RACE reads. The data contain roughly 730,000 distinct CDR3 sequences, roughly 50% of them singletons. Source material: blood. The receptor set was obtained from a middle-aged man in good health. Each CDR3 is given with its conserved first and last residue. A D gene is named only where the DNA matches it firmly. Expanded clones are given a class, and other clones once, few, many or no size at all.

abundance: many; d_gene: TRBD1; v_gene: TRBV25-1; j_gene: TRBJ2-3; CDR3aa: CASSVLGTGRTDTQYF; CDR3nt: TGTGCCAGCAGTGTATTGGGGACAGGACGCACAGATACGCAGTATTTT
abundance: few; d_gene: -; v_gene: TRBV9; j_gene: TRBJ2-2; CDR3aa: CASSVAPNTGELFF; CDR3nt: TGTGCCAGCAGCGTAGCACCCAACACCGGGGAGCTGTTTTTT
abundance: -; d_gene: TRBD2; v_gene: TRBV7-2; j_gene: TRBJ2-1; CDR3aa: CASSFGTNSINEQFF; CDR3nt: TGTGCCAGCAGCTTCGGGACTAACAGTATCAATGAGCAGTTCTTC
abundance: -; d_gene: TRBD1; v_gene: TRBV11-2; j_gene: TRBJ2-4; CDR3aa: CASTGQARLIQYF; CDR3nt: TGTGCCAGCACCGGACAGGCCAGGCTCATTCAGTACTTC
abundance: few; d_gene: -; v_gene: TRBV28; j_gene: TRBJ2-6; CDR3aa: CASSPMGSGANVLTF; CDR3nt: TGTGCCAGCAGCCCGATGGGCTCTGGGGCCAACGTCCTGACTTTC
abundance: -; d_gene: TRBD1; v_gene: TRBV3-1; j_gene: TRBJ1-6; CDR3aa: CAGSQFFPTGGYNSPLHF; CDR3nt: TGTGCCGGCAGCCAATTTTTCCCGACAGGGGGATATAATTCACCCCTCCACTTT
abundance: -; d_gene: -; v_gene: TRBV20-1; j_gene: TRBJ1-1; CDR3aa: CSAATTSPHTEAFF; CDR3nt: TGCAGTGCTGCAACAACCTCTCCTCACACTGAAGCTTTCTTT
abundance: -; d_gene: -; v_gene: TRBV4-3; j_gene: TRBJ2-3; CDR3aa: CASSQDSSGRPTDTQYF; CDR3nt: TGCGCCAGCAGCCAAGATAGTAGCGGACGCCCCACAGATACGCAGTATTTT
abundance: -; d_gene: -; v_gene: TRBV7-2; j_gene: TRBJ2-5; CDR3aa: CASRKRPERQTQYF; CDR3nt: TGTGCCAGCAGAAAGAGACCCGAGCGCCAGACCCAGTACTTC
abundance: -; d_gene: TRBD1; v_gene: TRBV29-1; j_gene: TRBJ1-2; CDR3aa: CSVDGTALNPRYGYTF; CDR3nt: TGCAGCGTTGACGGGACAGCGCTCAACCCGCGCTATGGCTACACCTTC
abundance: -; d_gene: TRBD1; v_gene: TRBV24-1; j_gene: TRBJ2-2; CDR3aa: CATSDTQTGGANTGELFF; CDR3nt: TGTGCCACCAGTGATACCCAGACAGGGGGTGCGAACACCGGGGAGCTGTTTTTT
abundance: -; d_gene: -; v_gene: TRBV9; j_gene: TRBJ2-7; CDR3aa: CASSVAKEGGYEQYF; CDR3nt: TGTGCCAGCAGCGTAGCTAAGGAGGGAGGCTACGAGCAGTACTTC
abundance: few; d_gene: -; v_gene: TRBV12-3/TRBV12-4; j_gene: TRBJ1-1; CDR3aa: CASSSTGTEAFF; CDR3nt: TGTGCCAGCAGTTCCACCGGGACAGAAGCTTTCTTT
abundance: few; d_gene: -; v_gene: TRBV12-3/TRBV12-4; j_gene: TRBJ2-3; CDR3aa: CASSLLPDTQYF; CDR3nt: TGTGCCAGCAGTTTACTTCCCGATACGCAGTATTTT
abundance: -; d_gene: TRBD1; v_gene: TRBV4-1; j_gene: TRBJ2-7; CDR3aa: CASSQESTQGNEQYF; CDR3nt: TGCGCCAGCAGCCAAGAGTCCACACAGGGGAACGAGCAGTACTTC
abundance: -; d_gene: -; v_gene: TRBV20-1; j_gene: TRBJ2-3; CDR3aa: CSASNRFRTLHTQYF; CDR3nt: TGCAGTGCTAGCAATAGGTTTAGAACCCTTCATACGCAGTATTTT
abundance: -; d_gene: TRBD1; v_gene: TRBV30; j_gene: TRBJ1-1; CDR3aa: CAWGQDLNTEAFF; CDR3nt: TGTGCCTGGGGACAGGACCTGAACACTGAAGCTTTCTTT
abundance: -; d_gene: -; v_gene: TRBV7-9; j_gene: TRBJ2-1; CDR3aa: CASSFRGESSRNEQFF; CDR3nt: TGTGCCAGCAGCTTTCGTGGGGAGAGCTCGAGGAATGAGCAGTTCTTC
abundance: -; d_gene: -; v_gene: TRBV20-1; j_gene: TRBJ1-6; CDR3aa: CSALTGDYNSPLHF; CDR3nt: TGCAGTGCCTTAACCGGAGACTATAATTCACCCCTCCACTTT
abundance: -; d_gene: -; v_gene: TRBV13; j_gene: TRBJ1-6; CDR3aa: CASSLGSGVNSPLHF; CDR3nt: TGTGCCAGCAGCTTAGGCTCAGGGGTGAATTCACCCCTCCACTTT
abundance: -; d_gene: -; v_gene: TRBV7-2; j_gene: TRBJ2-3; CDR3aa: CASSLVGISTDTQYF; CDR3nt: TGTGCCAGCAGCTTAGTAGGAATCAGCACAGATACGCAGTATTTT
abundance: -; d_gene: -; v_gene: TRBV29-1; j_gene: TRBJ1-1; CDR3aa: CSVVTWVNEAFF; CDR3nt: TGCAGCGTTGTGACATGGGTAAATGAAGCTTTCTTT
abundance: -; d_gene: TRBD1; v_gene: TRBV20-1; j_gene: TRBJ2-1; CDR3aa: CSAMSPGTGRTYNEQFF; CDR3nt: TGCAGTGCTATGTCTCCTGGGACAGGGAGGACCTACAATGAGCAGTTCTTC
abundance: -; d_gene: TRBD2; v_gene: TRBV12-3/TRBV12-4; j_gene: TRBJ2-4; CDR3aa: CASSWEGLGQYF; CDR3nt: TGTGCCAGCAGTTGGGAGGGTTTAGGGCAGTACTTC
abundance: -; d_gene: -; v_gene: TRBV4-1; j_gene: TRBJ2-3; CDR3aa: CASSRKGRGSTDTQYF; CDR3nt: TGCGCCAGCAGCCGCAAGGGACGGGGTAGCACAGATACGCAGTATTTT
abundance: -; d_gene: -; v_gene: TRBV9; j_gene: TRBJ1-2; CDR3aa: CASSVGSGAPSGYTF; CDR3nt: TGTGCCAGCAGCGTAGGTAGCGGAGCCCCTAGCGGCTACACCTTC